This TCR beta chain was identified in a study of cytomegalovirus exposure and HLA in healthy donors. General study points: Presence/absence analyses took donor sequencing depth as roughly uniform.

PCR was performed using 60 Vbeta and 13 Jbeta primers. The authors' processing: Roughly 83 million unique TCR beta chains, roughly 11 million of them shared, were counted by a later analysis. TCRdb keeps only in-frame clones here, not all; method: immunoSEQ multiplex PCR. The DNA gave D and trimming, while V, J and clone size come from that table. There are about 130,000 clones in the sample; around 80% occur only once, and 2.5% to 3.5% lies in the top ten. Worth noting for this clone: What it binds is unknown.

Trimming took off 3 bases at V and 12 bases at J, with 21 bases between the two ends. This CDR3 has 14 residues. Germline V gene lookup returns CDR1 LNHNV and CDR2 YYDKDF (reference sequence). The chain is built from TRBV15 and TRBJ2-7; TRBD2 is a possible D gene (6 bases). The source is a boy under 10 years old in good health and CMV-seronegative. The sequenced material came from PBMCs. The CDR3 nucleotides read TGTGCCACCAGCAGGGATCGAGGGACTGGGTGGACGTACGTC. Translation: CATSRDRGTGWTYV.